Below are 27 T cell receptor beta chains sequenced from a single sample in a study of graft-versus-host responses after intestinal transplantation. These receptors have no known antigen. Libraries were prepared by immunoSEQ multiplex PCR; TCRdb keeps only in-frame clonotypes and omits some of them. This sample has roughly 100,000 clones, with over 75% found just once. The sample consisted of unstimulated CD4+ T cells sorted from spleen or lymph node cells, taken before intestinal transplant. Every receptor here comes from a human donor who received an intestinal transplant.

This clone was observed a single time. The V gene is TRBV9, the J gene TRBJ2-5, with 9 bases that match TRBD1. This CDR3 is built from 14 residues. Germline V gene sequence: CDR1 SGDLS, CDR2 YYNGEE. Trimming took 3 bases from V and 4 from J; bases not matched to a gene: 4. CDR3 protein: CASSEGQGAETQYF. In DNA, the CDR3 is TGTGCCAGCAGCGAGGGACAGGGTGCAGAGACCCAGTACTTC.

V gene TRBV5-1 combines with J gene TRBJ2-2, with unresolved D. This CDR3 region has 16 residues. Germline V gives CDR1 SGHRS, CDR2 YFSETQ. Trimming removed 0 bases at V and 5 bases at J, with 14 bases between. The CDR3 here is CASSLVPPIGTGELFF. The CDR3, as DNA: TGCGCCAGCAGCTTGGTCCCGCCTATTGGGACCGGGGAGCTGTTTTTT.

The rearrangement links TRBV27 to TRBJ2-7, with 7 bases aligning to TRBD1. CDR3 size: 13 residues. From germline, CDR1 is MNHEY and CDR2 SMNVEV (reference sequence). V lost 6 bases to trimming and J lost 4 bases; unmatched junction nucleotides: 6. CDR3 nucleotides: TGTGCCAGCAGGGGACAGAGGGGGTACGAGCAGTACTTC. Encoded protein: CASRGQRGYEQYF.

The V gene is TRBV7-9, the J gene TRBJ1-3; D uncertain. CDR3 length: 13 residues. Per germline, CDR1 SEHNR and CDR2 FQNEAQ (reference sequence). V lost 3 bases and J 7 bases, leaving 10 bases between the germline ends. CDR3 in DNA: TGTGCCAGCAGCTTCCTGCTTGGGAACACCATATATTTT. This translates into CASSFLLGNTIYF.

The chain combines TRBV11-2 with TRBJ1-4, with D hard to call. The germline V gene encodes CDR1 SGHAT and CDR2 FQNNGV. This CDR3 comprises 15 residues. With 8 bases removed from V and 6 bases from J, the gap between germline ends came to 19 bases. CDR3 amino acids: CASGPLLGYDEKLFF. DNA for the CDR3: TGTGCCAGCGGTCCTCTTCTGGGGTATGATGAAAAACTGTTTTTT.

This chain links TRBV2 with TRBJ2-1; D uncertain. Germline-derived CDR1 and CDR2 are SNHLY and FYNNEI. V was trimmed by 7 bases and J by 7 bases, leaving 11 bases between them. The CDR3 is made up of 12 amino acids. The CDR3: CASTGLGNEQFF. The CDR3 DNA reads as TGTGCCAGCACCGGGCTTGGAAATGAGCAGTTCTTC.

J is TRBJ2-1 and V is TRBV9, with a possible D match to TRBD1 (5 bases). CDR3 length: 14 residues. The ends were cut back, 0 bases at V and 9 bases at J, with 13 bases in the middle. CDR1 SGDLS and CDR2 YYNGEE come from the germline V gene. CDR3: CASSVASGRGEQFF. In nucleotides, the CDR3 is TGTGCCAGCAGCGTAGCTTCAGGGCGAGGTGAGCAGTTCTTC.

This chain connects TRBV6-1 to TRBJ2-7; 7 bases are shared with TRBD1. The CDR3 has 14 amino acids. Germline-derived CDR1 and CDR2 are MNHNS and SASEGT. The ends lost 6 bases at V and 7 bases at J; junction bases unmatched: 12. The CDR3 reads CASRTPTGPGEQYF. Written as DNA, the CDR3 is TGTGCCAGCAGGACCCCGACAGGGCCAGGGGAGCAGTACTTC.

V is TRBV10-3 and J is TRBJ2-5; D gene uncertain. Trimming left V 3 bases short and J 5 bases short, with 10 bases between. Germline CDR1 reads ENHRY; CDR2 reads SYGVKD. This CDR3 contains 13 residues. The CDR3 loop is CAISDSSGETQYF. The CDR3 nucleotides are TGTGCCATCAGTGATTCGTCCGGCGAGACCCAGTACTTC.

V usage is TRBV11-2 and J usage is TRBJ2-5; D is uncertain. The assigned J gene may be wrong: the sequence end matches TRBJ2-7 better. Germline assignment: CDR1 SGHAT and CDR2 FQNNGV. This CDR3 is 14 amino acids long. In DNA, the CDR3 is TGTGCCAGCAGCTTAGTCCCCACTGCCTACGAGCAGTACTTC. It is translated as CASSLVPTAYEQYF.

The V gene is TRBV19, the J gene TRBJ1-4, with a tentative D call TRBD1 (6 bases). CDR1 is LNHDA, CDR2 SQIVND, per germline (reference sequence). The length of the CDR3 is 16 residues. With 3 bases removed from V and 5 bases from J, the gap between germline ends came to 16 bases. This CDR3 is CASSIRPGHLNEKLFF. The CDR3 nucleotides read TGTGCCAGTAGTATTAGACCGGGACACCTGAATGAAAAACTGTTTTTT.

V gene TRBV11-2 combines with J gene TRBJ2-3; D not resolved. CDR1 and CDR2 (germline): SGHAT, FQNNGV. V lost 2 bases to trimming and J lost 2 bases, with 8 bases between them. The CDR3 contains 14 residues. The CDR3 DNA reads TGTGCCAGCAGCTTAATGGGCTCCACAGATACGCAGTATTTT. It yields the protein CASSLMGSTDTQYF.

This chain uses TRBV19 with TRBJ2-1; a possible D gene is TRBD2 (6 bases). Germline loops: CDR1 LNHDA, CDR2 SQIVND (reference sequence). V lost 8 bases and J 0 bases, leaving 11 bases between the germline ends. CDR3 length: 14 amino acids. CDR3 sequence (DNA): TGTGCCAGTTCGGTAGCGGCCTCCTACAATGAGCAGTTCTTC. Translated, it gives CASSVAASYNEQFF.

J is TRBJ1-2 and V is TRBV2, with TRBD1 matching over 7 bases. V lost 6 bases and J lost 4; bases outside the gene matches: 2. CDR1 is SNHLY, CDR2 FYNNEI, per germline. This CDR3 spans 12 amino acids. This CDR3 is CASRNRGYGYTF. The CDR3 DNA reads TGTGCCAGCAGAAACAGGGGCTATGGCTACACCTTC.

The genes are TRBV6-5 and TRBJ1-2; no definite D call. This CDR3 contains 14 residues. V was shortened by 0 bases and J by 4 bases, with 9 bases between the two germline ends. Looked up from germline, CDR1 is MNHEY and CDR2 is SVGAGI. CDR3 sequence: CASSYSPEGYGYTF. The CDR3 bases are TGTGCCAGCAGTTACTCCCCCGAGGGCTATGGCTACACCTTC.

The CDR3 is CASIDSPGLAGPSYNEQFF. The CDR3, as DNA: TGCGCCAGCATAGACAGCCCGGGACTAGCGGGGCCTTCCTACAATGAGCAGTTCTTC. This chain joins TRBV10-1 and TRBJ2-1; 13 bases match TRBD2. V dropped 7 bases and J dropped 1; count of bases not matched to a gene: 13. Germline V lookup: CDR1 WNHNN, CDR2 SYGVQD (reference sequence). The CDR3 loop spans 19 amino acids.

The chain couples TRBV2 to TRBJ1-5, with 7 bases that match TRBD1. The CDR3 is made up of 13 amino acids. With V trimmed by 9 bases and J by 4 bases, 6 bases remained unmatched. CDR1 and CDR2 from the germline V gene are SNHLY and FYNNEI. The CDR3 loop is CASIQGGNQPQHF. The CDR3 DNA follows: TGTGCCAGTATTCAGGGGGGTAATCAGCCCCAGCATTTT.

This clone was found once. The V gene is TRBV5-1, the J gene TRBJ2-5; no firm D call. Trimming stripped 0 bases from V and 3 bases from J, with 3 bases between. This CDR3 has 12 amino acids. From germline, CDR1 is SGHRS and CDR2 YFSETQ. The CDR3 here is CASSLDKETQYF. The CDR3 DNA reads TGCGCCAGCAGCTTGGATAAAGAGACCCAGTACTTC.

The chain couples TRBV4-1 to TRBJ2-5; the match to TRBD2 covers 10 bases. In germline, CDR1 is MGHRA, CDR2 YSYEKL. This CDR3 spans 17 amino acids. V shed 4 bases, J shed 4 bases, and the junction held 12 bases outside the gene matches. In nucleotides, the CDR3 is TGCGCCAGCAGCCTCTCGACCCCTAGCGGGAGTGGAGAGACCCAGTACTTC. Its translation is CASSLSTPSGSGETQYF.

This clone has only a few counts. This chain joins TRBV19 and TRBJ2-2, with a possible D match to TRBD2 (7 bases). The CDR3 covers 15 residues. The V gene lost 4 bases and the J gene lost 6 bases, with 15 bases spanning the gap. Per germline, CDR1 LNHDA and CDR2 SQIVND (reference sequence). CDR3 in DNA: TGTGCCAGTAGTAAGGAACAGGGAGGGGCCGGGGAGCTGTTTTTT. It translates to CASSKEQGGAGELFF.

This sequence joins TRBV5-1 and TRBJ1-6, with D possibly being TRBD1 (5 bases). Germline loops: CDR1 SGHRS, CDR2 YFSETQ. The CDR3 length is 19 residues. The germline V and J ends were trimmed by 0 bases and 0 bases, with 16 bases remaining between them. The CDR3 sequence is CASSLGGFGPSSYNSPLHF. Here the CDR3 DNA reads TGCGCCAGCAGCTTGGGGGGGTTTGGCCCCAGCTCCTATAATTCACCCCTCCACTTT.

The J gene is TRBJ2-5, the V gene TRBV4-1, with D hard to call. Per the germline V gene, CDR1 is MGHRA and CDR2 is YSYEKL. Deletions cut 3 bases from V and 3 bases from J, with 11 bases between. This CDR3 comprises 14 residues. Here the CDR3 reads CASSQGQPKETQYF. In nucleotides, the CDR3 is TGCGCCAGCAGCCAGGGCCAACCAAAAGAGACCCAGTACTTC.

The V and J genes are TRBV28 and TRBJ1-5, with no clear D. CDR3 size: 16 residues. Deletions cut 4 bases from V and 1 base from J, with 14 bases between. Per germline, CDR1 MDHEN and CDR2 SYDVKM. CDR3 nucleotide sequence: TGTGCCAGCAGTTCGTTTGGCTTGGGGAGCAATCAGCCCCAGCATTTT. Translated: CASSSFGLGSNQPQHF.

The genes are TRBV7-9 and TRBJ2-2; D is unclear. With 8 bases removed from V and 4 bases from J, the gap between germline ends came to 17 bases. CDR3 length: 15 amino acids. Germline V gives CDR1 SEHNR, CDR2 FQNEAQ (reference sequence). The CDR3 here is CASAASLAGTGELFF. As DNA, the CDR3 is TGTGCCAGCGCTGCGTCCCTCGCCGGCACCGGGGAGCTGTTTTTT.

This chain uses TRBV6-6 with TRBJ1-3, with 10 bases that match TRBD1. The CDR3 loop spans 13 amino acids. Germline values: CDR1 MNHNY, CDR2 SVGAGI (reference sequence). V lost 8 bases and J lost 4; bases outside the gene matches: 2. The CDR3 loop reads CASGQGVGNTIYF. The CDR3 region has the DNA TGTGCCAGCGGACAGGGGGTCGGAAACACCATATATTTT.

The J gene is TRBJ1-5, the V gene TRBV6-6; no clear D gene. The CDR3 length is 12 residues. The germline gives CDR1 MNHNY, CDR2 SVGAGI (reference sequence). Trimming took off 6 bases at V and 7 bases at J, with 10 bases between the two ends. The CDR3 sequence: CASRTSGQPQHF. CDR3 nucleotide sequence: TGTGCCAGCAGGACTTCTGGGCAGCCCCAGCATTTT.

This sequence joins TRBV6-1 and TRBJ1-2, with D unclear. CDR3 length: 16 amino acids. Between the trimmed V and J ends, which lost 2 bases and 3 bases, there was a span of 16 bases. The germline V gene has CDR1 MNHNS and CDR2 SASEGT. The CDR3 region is CASSEHVSREDYGYTF. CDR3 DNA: TGTGCCAGCAGTGAACACGTCTCCCGAGAGGACTATGGCTACACCTTC.